This T cell receptor beta chain was sequenced in a study of blood T cell repertoires in COVID-19. At the level of the study: COVID-19 samples collected from the United States, Italy and Spain covered acute and convalescent phases.

Cohorts were based on clinical histories the participants reported. Donors in Cohort 3 who had recovered were those with two negative PCRs, healthcare professional clearance, or resolution of their symptoms. TCRdb's copy holds only in-frame clones and misses some; the assay was immunoSEQ multiplex PCR. The data hold approximately 170,000 clones, with just over 85% observed a single time. Germline values: CDR1 MDHEN, CDR2 SYDVKM. This CDR3 region has 13 residues. V lost 6 bases and J lost 5, with 12 bases in between. Sequenced material: PBMCs or T cells enriched from blood (not recorded which). This TCR was sampled from a young woman who had recovered from COVID-19. V is TRBV28 and J is TRBJ2-3, with TRBD2 as a possible D gene (6 bases). This CDR3 is CASSVLARDTQYF. The CDR3, as DNA: TGTGCCAGCAGCGTACTAGCCCGAGATACGCAGTATTTT.